This T cell receptor (beta chain) is from a study of T cell repertoires in cytomegalovirus infection. CDR1 and CDR2 from the germline V gene are MDHEN and SYDVKM. The ends lost 5 bases at V and 4 bases at J; junction bases unmatched: 13. This CDR3 region has 17 residues. MiXCR, applied by TCRdb to the reads, yields one record per CDR3 protein. The table shows fewer than 550,000 distinct CDR3 sequences, with approximately 26% occurring only once. The TCR originated in a human donor in good health (CMV status not recorded). Some clones in this sample may be carry-over from other donors' samples. The chain uses TRBV28 and TRBJ1-5; 8 positions match TRBD1. The sequencing input was PBMCs. This CDR3 is CASSHRQGFGLNQPQHF. The CDR3 DNA follows: TGTGCCAGCAGTCATCGACAGGGGTTTGGTCTAAATCAGCCCCAGCATTTT.